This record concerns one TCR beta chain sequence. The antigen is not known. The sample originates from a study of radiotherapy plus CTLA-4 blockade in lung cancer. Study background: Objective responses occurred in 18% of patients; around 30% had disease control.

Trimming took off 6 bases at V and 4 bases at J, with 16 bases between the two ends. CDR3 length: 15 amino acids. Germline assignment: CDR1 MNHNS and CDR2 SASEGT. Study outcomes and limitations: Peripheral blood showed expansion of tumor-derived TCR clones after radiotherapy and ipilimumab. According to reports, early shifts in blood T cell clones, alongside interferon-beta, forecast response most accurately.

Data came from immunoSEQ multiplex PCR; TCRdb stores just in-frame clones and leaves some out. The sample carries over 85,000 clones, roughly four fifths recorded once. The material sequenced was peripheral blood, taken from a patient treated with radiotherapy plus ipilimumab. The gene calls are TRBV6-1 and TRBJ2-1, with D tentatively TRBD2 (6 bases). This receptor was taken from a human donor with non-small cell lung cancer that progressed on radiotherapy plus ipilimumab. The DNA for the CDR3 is TGTGCCAGCAGAAAAGGAGGGCCGGGTTACAATGAGCAGTTCTTC. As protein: CASRKGGPGYNEQFF.